One and the same sample provided the 20 T cell receptor beta chains below, sequenced in a study of cytomegalovirus exposure and HLA in healthy donors. PCR employed 60 Vbeta and 13 Jbeta primers. Only in-frame clones appear in the TCRdb table, and some are missing; sequencing was by immunoSEQ multiplex PCR. The sample includes about 190,000 clones, about 81% of them seen just once. Sample: PBMCs. Every receptor here comes from a man aged 25 to 45 in good health and CMV-seropositive.

V gene TRBV27 combines with J gene TRBJ1-4; D might be TRBD1 (5 bases). V lost 7 bases, J lost 8 bases, and 20 bases lay in between. CDR1 is MNHEY and CDR2 is SMNVEV in the germline V gene (reference sequence). The CDR3 covers 15 residues. DNA for the CDR3: TGTGCCAGCAAGTTAAGGCTAGCGGGGGAAGAAAAACTGTTTTTT. Translation: CASKLRLAGEEKLFF.

The count of this clone is one. The V and J genes are TRBV18 and TRBJ2-7; the match to TRBD2 covers 11 bases. Germline assignment: CDR1 KGHSH and CDR2 LQKENI. The ends lost 4 bases at V and 2 bases at J; junction bases unmatched: 13. The CDR3 has 18 residues. The CDR3 loop is CASSLGGGTSGITYEQYF. The CDR3 nucleotides read TGTGCCAGCTCACTAGGCGGGGGGACTAGCGGAATTACCTACGAGCAGTACTTC.

This clone was seen a single time. This chain joins TRBV27 and TRBJ1-4; D remains ambiguous. The CDR3 extends over 12 amino acids. Germline values: CDR1 MNHEY, CDR2 SMNVEV (reference sequence). The V end was cut by 7 bases, the J end by 10 bases, with 13 bases between. Here the CDR3 reads CASMGRPGKLFF. CDR3 in DNA: TGTGCCAGCATGGGGAGACCAGGAAAACTGTTTTTT. Looking up the rest from reference TRBV27 and TRBJ1-4 gives the full variable domain: EAQVTQNPRYLITVTGKKLTVTCSQNMNHEYMSWYRQDPGLGLRQIYYSMNVEVTDKGDVPEGYKVSRKEKRNFPLILESPSPNQTSLYFCASMGRPGKLFFGSGTQLSVL.

This clone appeared once. The J gene is TRBJ1-2, the V gene TRBV28, with 7 bases that match TRBD1. The CDR3 has 17 amino acids. Trimming took 2 bases from V and 5 from J; bases not matched to a gene: 14. Germline V CDR1 and CDR2: MDHEN, SYDVKM. The DNA for the CDR3 is TGTGCCAGCAGTTTAGAGCCAGGGGCCACCAGGGGGTATGGCTACACCTTC. Translating gives CASSLEPGATRGYGYTF.

This chain links TRBV9 with TRBJ2-2, with TRBD1 identical over 7 bases. Germline assignment: CDR1 SGDLS and CDR2 YYNGEE. V shed 4 bases and J 3 bases; nucleotides not matched to a gene: 3. CDR3 length: 14 residues. CDR3 DNA sequence: TGTGCCAGCAGCCCGGGACAGCACACCGGGGAGCTGTTTTTT. Translating gives CASSPGQHTGELFF.

The J gene is TRBJ2-4, the V gene TRBV13; tentatively, D is TRBD1 (5 bases). Germline V CDR1 and CDR2: PRHDT, FYEKMQ (reference sequence). V lost 1 base to trimming and J lost 0 bases, with 19 bases between them. This CDR3 has 19 residues. The CDR3 sequence is CASSLEGPTRRLAKNIQYF. In DNA form, the CDR3 reads TGTGCCAGCAGCTTAGAGGGGCCCACACGAAGGCTAGCCAAAAACATTCAGTACTTC. The full variable domain, in which reference TRBV13 and TRBJ2-4 provide the parts outside the CDR3, is AAGVIQSPRHLIKEKRETATLKCYPIPRHDTVYWYQQGPGQDPQFLISFYEKMQSDKGSIPDRFSAQQFSDYHSELNMSSLELGDSALYFCASSLEGPTRRLAKNIQYFGAGTRLSVL.

The rearrangement uses TRBV7-3 and TRBJ1-2; D ambiguous. CDR3 length: 13 amino acids. V shed 2 bases and J shed 4 bases, with 8 bases lying between them. Germline values: CDR1 SGHTA, CDR2 FQGTGA. For the CDR3, the DNA is TGTGCCAGCAGCTTACCCGGTACCTATGGCTACACCTTC. Its protein product is CASSLPGTYGYTF.

The CDR3 region is CASSSGQFYEQYF. The DNA of the CDR3 is TGTGCCAGCAGTTCCGGACAATTCTACGAGCAGTACTTC. The J gene is TRBJ2-7, the V gene TRBV28, with D tentatively TRBD1 (5 bases). Germline V lookup: CDR1 MDHEN, CDR2 SYDVKM. V gave up 4 bases and J gave up 3 bases, with 10 bases separating them. This CDR3 contains 13 residues.

This clone occurred once. CDR3 DNA sequence: TGTGCCAGCAGCTTTGGGGCAGGGAGGGATACTGAAGCTTTCTTT. Its protein is CASSFGAGRDTEAFF. V is TRBV5-4 and J is TRBJ1-1; possible D gene TRBD1, 5 bases. V was cut by 2 bases and J by 5 bases, with 16 bases left in between. The CDR3 consists of 15 residues. The germline gives CDR1 SGHNT, CDR2 YYREEE (reference sequence). The full variable domain, rest sourced from reference TRBV5-4 and TRBJ1-1, is ETGVTQSPTHLIKTRGQQVTLRCSSQSGHNTVSWYQQALGQGPQFIFQYYREEENGRGNFPPRFSGLQFPNYSSELNVNALELDDSALYLCASSFGAGRDTEAFFGQGTRLTVV.

The CDR3 is CASSKDSGEAFF. Written as DNA, the CDR3 is TGTGCCAGCAGCAAAGATTCAGGAGAAGCTTTCTTT. V and J are TRBV21-1 and TRBJ1-1; TRBD1 reflects the table's D call only, with no check against the DNA. TRBV21-1 is tagged as a pseudogene. The CDR3 loop spans 12 amino acids.

The chain employs TRBV28 and TRBJ2-7, with 9 bases identical to TRBD1. Per germline, CDR1 MDHEN and CDR2 SYDVKM. With V trimmed by 7 bases and J by 3 bases, 22 bases remained unmatched. The CDR3 is 19 residues long. The CDR3 bases are TGTGCCAGCACCTCAAGGGCGGGACAGGGTATCAGAAGGCTCTACGAGCAGTACTTC. Translating it yields CASTSRAGQGIRRLYEQYF.

V is TRBV28 and J is TRBJ1-5; D may be TRBD1 (5 bases). Trimming took 2 bases from V and 7 from J, leaving 21 bases between them. Germline values: CDR1 MDHEN, CDR2 SYDVKM. The CDR3 is 17 amino acids. This chain's CDR3 is CASSLQAPTGAPQPQHF. The CDR3 DNA follows: TGTGCCAGCAGTTTACAGGCCCCTACAGGAGCCCCACAGCCCCAGCATTTT.

The V gene is TRBV9, the J gene TRBJ2-1; TRBD2 agrees at 12 bases. V dropped 3 bases and J dropped 0; count of bases not matched to a gene: 10. CDR1 and CDR2 (germline): SGDLS, YYNGEE. The CDR3 has 19 amino acids. The CDR3 coding sequence is TGTGCCAGCAGCGGTGGACTAGCGGGACGTCCAAGCTCCTACAATGAGCAGTTCTTC. Protein product: CASSGGLAGRPSSYNEQFF.

The chain is built from TRBV11-2 and TRBJ1-2; D gene ambiguous. The CDR3 covers 16 residues. The V and J ends lost 7 bases and 4 bases respectively, with 22 bases between them. Germline V gene sequence: CDR1 SGHAT, CDR2 FQNNGV. Here the CDR3 reads CASTSQPAGTGYGYTF. Written as DNA, the CDR3 is TGTGCCAGCACCTCCCAACCAGCGGGTACGGGCTATGGCTACACCTTC. Based on the CDR3 plus reference TRBV11-2 and TRBJ1-2, the full variable domain is EAGVAQSPRYKIIEKRQSVAFWCNPISGHATLYWYQQILGQGPKLLIQFQNNGVVDDSQLPKDRFSAERLKGVDSTLKIQPAKLEDSAVYLCASTSQPAGTGYGYTFGSGTRLTVV.

This chain links TRBV7-9 with TRBJ2-3; tentative D call: TRBD1 (5 bases). The CDR3 runs to 15 residues. CDR1 is SEHNR and CDR2 is FQNEAQ in the germline V gene (reference sequence). Trimming took off 5 bases at V and 0 bases at J, with 12 bases between the two ends. CDR3 coding DNA: TGTGCCAGCAGCCGGCGCAGGGTTAGCACAGATACGCAGTATTTT. Translated: CASSRRRVSTDTQYF.

This clone was found a few times. The chain is built from TRBV19 and TRBJ2-1, with 13 bases that match TRBD2. V gave up 3 bases and J gave up 4 bases; unmatched junction bases: 6. CDR3 length: 17 residues. Germline V gene data show CDR1 as LNHDA and CDR2 as SQIVND (reference sequence). CDR3 in DNA: TGTGCCAGTAGTATCAGACTAGCGGGGGGCCAGTACAATGAGCAGTTCTTC. Its protein is CASSIRLAGGQYNEQFF.

The chain recombines TRBV29-1 with TRBJ2-1; 10 positions match TRBD1. CDR1 is SQVTM, CDR2 ANQGSEA, per germline. The CDR3 consists of 16 residues. After removal of 1 base from V and 2 bases from J, the junction contained 5 bases not matched to a gene. CDR3 nucleotides: TGCAGCGTTGAAGCTCGACAGGGGGCCACCTACAATGAGCAGTTCTTC. This translates into CSVEARQGATYNEQFF.

This clone was recorded only once. This chain joins TRBV2 and TRBJ2-6, with a weak D call TRBD2 (5 bases). Trimming shortened V by 6 bases and J by 4 bases, and 10 bases separated the two germline ends. The CDR3 runs 14 residues. Germline values: CDR1 SNHLY, CDR2 FYNNEI. CDR3 protein: CASSPRAGANVLTF. In DNA form, the CDR3 reads TGTGCCAGCAGCCCGCGGGCCGGGGCCAACGTCCTGACTTTC.

Here the CDR3 DNA reads TGTGCCAGCAGTTACTCAGGCGGGAGGCCCTACGAGCAGTACTTC. Encoded protein: CASSYSGGRPYEQYF. The genes are TRBV6-5 and TRBJ2-7; the match to TRBD2 covers 8 bases. This CDR3 region has 15 residues. Germline loops: CDR1 MNHEY, CDR2 SVGAGI. J was trimmed by 2 bases and V by 0 bases; bases with no gene match: 3.

This clone was counted a single time. The CDR3 sequence is CASSFRGTDTQYF. The CDR3 DNA sequence: TGTGCCAGCAGTTTTAGGGGTACAGATACGCAGTATTTT. The rearrangement links TRBV28 to TRBJ2-3; D is perhaps TRBD1 (5 bases). Germline V gives CDR1 MDHEN, CDR2 SYDVKM. Trimming pared 3 bases from V and 3 bases from J, leaving 7 bases between. The CDR3 spans 13 residues.